Following are 6 T cell receptor beta chains from one sample sequenced in a study of blood T cell repertoires in COVID-19. Data came from immunoSEQ multiplex PCR; TCRdb stores just in-frame clones and leaves some out. This table has approximately 290,000 clones, approximately 83% appearing once. Sequenced input: peripheral blood. Receptors originate from a person aged 70 to 85 with COVID-19, enrolled during active disease.

The chain couples TRBV6-1 to TRBJ2-7, with TRBD2 identical over 8 bases. The CDR3 spans 15 residues. Germline lookup yields CDR1 MNHNS and CDR2 SASEGT. V shed 0 bases, J shed 6 bases, and the junction held 7 bases outside the gene matches. For the CDR3, the DNA is TGTGCCAGCAGTGAAGCGTCAACTAGCGGCGGCGAGCAGTACTTC. Its protein is CASSEASTSGGEQYF.

The chain joins TRBV10-3 to TRBJ2-7; D possibly corresponds to TRBD2 (5 bases). This CDR3 comprises 14 residues. The V gene's germline CDR1 is ENHRY and CDR2 SYGVKD. Trimming removed 8 bases at V and 5 bases at J, with 19 bases between. The CDR3 sequence is CAIRELGRWDEQYF. Written as DNA, the CDR3 is TGTGCCATCCGGGAACTAGGCAGGTGGGACGAGCAGTACTTC.

This clone was observed a single time. This chain joins TRBV30 and TRBJ1-4; the D gene is possibly TRBD1 (6 bases). Germline V gives CDR1 GTSNPN, CDR2 SVGIG (reference sequence). The V and J ends lost 0 bases and 8 bases respectively, with 10 bases between them. This CDR3 has 13 residues. Here the CDR3 DNA reads TGTGCCTGGAGTGTACAGGGACAAGAAAAACTGTTTTTT. Amino acid sequence: CAWSVQGQEKLFF. Based on the CDR3 plus reference TRBV30 and TRBJ1-4, the full variable domain is SQTIHQWPATLVQPVGSPLSLECTVEGTSNPNLYWYRQAAGRGLQLLFYSVGIGQISSEVPQNLSASRPQDRQFILSSKKLLLSDSGFYLCAWSVQGQEKLFFGSGTQLSVL.

V gene TRBV28 combines with J gene TRBJ1-1; TRBD1 agrees at 9 bases. Germline trimming cut 7 bases from V and 4 bases from J; bases unmatched to any gene: 4. This CDR3 is built from 13 residues. Per germline, CDR1 MDHEN and CDR2 SYDVKM. CDR3 region: CASMTGGSTEAFF. The CDR3 DNA reads TGTGCCAGCATGACAGGGGGGAGCACTGAAGCTTTCTTT.

The chain uses TRBV7-8 and TRBJ2-5; D remains unclear. CDR1 and CDR2 (germline): SGHVS, FQNEAQ. Trimming pared 5 bases from V and 3 bases from J, leaving 7 bases between. This CDR3 is 12 amino acids long. CDR3 protein: CASSLTKETQYF. The CDR3 region has the DNA TGTGCCAGCAGCCTAACTAAAGAGACCCAGTACTTC.

The rearrangement links TRBV5-8 to TRBJ1-1; D is ambiguous. Germline CDR1 is SGHTS and CDR2 is YDEGEE. The CDR3 loop spans 13 amino acids. Trimming left V 3 bases short and J 4 bases short, with 10 bases between. CDR3 DNA sequence: TGTGCCAGCAGCTACCGCCGGAGCACTGAAGCTTTCTTT. Translating gives CASSYRRSTEAFF.